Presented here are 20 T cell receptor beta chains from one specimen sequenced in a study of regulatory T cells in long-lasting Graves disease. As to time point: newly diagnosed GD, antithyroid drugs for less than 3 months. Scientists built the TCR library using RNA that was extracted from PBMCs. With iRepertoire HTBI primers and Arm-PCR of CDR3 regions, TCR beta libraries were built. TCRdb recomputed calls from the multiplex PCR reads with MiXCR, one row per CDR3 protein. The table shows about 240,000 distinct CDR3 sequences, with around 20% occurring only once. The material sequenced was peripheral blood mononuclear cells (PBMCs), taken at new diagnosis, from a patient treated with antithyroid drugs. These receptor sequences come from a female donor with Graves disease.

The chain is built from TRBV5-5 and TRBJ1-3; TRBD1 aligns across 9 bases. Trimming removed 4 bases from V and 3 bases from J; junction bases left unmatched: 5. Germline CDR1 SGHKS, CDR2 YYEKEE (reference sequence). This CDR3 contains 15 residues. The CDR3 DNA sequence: TGTGCCAGCAGCGAAGGGGACAGGGTTGGAAACACCATATATTTT. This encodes CASSEGDRVGNTIYF.

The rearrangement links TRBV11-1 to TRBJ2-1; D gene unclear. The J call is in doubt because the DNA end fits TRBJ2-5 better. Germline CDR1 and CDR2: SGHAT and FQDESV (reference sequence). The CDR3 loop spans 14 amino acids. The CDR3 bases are TGTGCCAGCAGCCCAGCGCCTGGGCGGGAGACCCAGTACTTC. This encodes CASSPAPGRETQYF.

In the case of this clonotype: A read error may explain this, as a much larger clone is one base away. CDR3 DNA sequence: TGTGCCGGCAGCCCCGGGACTAGCGGCACAGATACGCAGTATTTT. It yields the protein CAGSPGTSGTDTQYF. This sequence joins TRBV11-3 and TRBJ2-3; 10 bases align to TRBD2. Germline V gene data show CDR1 as SGHNT and CDR2 as YENEEA. CDR3 length: 15 amino acids.

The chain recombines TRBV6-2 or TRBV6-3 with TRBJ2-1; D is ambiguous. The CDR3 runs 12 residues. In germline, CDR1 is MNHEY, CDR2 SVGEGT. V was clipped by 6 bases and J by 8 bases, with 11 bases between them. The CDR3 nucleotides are TGTGCCAGCAGCGAGGTATCCGATGAGCAGTTCTTC. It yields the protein CASSEVSDEQFF.

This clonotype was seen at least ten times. CDR3 nucleotides: TGTGCCAGCAGCCTGAACCTTAACAATGAGCAGTTCTTC. Residues: CASSLNLNNEQFF. This sequence joins TRBV11-3 and TRBJ2-1; D is uncertain. Germline CDR1 is SGHNT and CDR2 is YENEEA. There are 13 residues in the CDR3. Trimming left V 5 bases short and J 5 bases short, with 10 bases between.

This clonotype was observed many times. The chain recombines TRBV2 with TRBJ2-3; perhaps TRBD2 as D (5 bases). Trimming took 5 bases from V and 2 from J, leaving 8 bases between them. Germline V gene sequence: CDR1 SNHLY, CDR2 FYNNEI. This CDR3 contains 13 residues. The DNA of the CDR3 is TGTGCCAGCAGTATCCGGGACACAGATACGCAGTATTTT. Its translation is CASSIRDTDTQYF.

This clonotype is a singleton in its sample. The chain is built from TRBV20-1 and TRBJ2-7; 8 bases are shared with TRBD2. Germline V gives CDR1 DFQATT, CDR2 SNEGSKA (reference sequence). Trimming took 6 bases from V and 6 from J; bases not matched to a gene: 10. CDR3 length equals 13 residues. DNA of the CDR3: TGCAGTGCCAACTTCGACGGGGGGGGCGAGCAGTACTTC. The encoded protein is CSANFDGGGEQYF.

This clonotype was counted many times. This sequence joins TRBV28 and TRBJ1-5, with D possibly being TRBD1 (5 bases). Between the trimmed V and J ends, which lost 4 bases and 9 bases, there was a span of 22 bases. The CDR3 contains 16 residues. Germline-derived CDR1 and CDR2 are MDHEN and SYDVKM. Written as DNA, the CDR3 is TGTGCCAGCAGTTCCCGGTTTGGGGACGGATCGGCGCCCCAGCATTTT. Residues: CASSSRFGDGSAPQHF.

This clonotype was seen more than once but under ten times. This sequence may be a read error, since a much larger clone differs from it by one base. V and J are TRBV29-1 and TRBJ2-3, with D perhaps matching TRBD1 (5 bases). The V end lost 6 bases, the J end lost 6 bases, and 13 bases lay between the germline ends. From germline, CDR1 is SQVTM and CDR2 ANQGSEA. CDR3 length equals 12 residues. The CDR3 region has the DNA TGCAGCGTGATAGGGGCCGGCGATACGCAGTATTTT. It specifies CSVIGAGDTQYF.

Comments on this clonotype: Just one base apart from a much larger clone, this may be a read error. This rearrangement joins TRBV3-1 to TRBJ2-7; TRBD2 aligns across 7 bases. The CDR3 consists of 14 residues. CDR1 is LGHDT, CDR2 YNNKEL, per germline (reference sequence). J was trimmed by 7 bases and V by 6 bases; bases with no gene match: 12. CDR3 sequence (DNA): TGTGCCAGCAGGCTGACTAGCTCCTACAATGAGCAGTACTTC. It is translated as CASRLTSSYNEQYF.

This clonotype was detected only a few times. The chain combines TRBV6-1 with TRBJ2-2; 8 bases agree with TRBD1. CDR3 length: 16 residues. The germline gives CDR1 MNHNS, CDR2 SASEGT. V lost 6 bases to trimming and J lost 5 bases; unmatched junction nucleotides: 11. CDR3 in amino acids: CASSYEDREVTGELFF. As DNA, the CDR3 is TGTGCCAGCAGCTACGAGGACAGGGAGGTAACCGGGGAGCTGTTTTTT.

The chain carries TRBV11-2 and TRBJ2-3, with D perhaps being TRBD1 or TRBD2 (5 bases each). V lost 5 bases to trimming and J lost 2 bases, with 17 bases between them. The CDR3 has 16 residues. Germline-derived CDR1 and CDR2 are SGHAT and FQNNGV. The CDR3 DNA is TGTGCCAGCAGCGGAAGGGACGGCCGTTTCACAGATACGCAGTATTTT. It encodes CASSGRDGRFTDTQYF.

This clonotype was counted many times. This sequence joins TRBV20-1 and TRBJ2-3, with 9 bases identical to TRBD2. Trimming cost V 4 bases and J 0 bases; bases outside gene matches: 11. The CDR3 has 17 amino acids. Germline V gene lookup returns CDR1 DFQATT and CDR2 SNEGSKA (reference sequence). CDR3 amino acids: CSATLTLAGMSTDTQYF. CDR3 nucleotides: TGCAGTGCTACCTTAACTCTAGCGGGGATGAGCACAGATACGCAGTATTTT.

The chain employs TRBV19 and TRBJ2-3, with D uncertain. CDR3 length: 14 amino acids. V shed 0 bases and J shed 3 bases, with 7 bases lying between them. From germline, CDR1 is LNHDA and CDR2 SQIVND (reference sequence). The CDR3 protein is CASSIEKATDTQYF. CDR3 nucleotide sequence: TGTGCCAGTAGTATAGAAAAAGCTACAGATACGCAGTATTTT.

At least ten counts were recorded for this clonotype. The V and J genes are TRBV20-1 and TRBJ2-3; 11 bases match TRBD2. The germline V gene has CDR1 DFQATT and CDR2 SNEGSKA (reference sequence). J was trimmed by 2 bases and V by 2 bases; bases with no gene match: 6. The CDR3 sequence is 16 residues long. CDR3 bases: TGCAGTGCTAGACCGGGACTAGCGGTAGACACAGATACGCAGTATTTT. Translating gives CSARPGLAVDTDTQYF.

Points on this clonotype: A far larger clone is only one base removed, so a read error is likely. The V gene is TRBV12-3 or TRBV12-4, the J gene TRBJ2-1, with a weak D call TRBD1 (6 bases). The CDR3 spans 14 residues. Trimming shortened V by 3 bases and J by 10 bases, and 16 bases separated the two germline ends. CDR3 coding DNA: TGTGCCAGCAGTTTTTGGGACATAACCTACGAGCAGTTCTTC. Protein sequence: CASSFWDITYEQFF.

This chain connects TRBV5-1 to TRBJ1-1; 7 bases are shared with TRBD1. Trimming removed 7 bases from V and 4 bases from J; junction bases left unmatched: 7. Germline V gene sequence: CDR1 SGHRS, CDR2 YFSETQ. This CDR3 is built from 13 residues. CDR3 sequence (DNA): TGCGCCAGCGGAATGACAGGGTCCACTGAAGCTTTCTTT. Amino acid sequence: CASGMTGSTEAFF.

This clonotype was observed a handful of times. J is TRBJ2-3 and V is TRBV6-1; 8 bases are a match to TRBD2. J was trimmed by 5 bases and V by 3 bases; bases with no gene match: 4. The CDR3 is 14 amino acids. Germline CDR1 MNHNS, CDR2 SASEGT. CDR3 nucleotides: TGTGCCAGCAGTGAGGGACTAGTTGGAGATACGCAGTATTTT. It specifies CASSEGLVGDTQYF.

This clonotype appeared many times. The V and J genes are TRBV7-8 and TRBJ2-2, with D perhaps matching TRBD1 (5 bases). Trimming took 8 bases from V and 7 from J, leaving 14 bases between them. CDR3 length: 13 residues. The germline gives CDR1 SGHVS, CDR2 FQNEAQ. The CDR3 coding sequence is TGTGCCAGCCACCAAATCAGGGACGGGGAGCTGTTTTTT. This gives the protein CASHQIRDGELFF.

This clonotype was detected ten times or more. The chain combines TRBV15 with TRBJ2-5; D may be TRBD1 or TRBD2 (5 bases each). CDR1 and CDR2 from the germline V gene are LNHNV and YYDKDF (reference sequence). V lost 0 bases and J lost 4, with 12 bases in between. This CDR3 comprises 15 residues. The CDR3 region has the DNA TGTGCCACCAGCAGAGATCGTAGGGGACCAGAGACCCAGTACTTC. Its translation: CATSRDRRGPETQYF.